The clone carrying this TCR beta chain was observed many times. As yet, its antigen is unknown. These data come from a study of T cell repertoires in cytomegalovirus infection. TCRdb re-called the reads through MiXCR, storing one row per CDR3 protein. The profile shows 300,000 or so distinct CDR3 sequences, around 9.6% of them singletons. Germline lookup yields CDR1 DFQATT and CDR2 SNEGSKA (reference sequence). CDR3 size: 13 residues. The ends were cut back, 5 bases at V and 5 bases at J, with 13 bases in the middle. Overall study findings and caveats: HLA-C-restricted CMV clonotypes gave the most frequent clonotype in two of eight donors.

The source of this sequence is a human donor in good health (CMV status not recorded). Some clones in this sample may be carry-over from other donors' samples. This chain connects TRBV20-1 to TRBJ1-5; D is possibly TRBD1 (6 bases). Sequencing was performed on PBMCs. The CDR3 coding sequence is TGCAGTGCTTCGCAGGGGAGATATCAGCCCCAGCATTTT. Translating gives CSASQGRYQPQHF.